This T cell receptor (beta chain) was sequenced during a study of blood T cells in healthy people across ages. In its sample, this clonotype was seen once. Germline V gives CDR1 LNHNV, CDR2 YYDKDF (reference sequence). The germline V and J ends were trimmed by 0 bases and 1 base, with 9 bases remaining between them. CDR3 length equals 16 residues. The use of a sample-barcoded 5' primer and a J-beta primer mix characterized a second PCR of roughly 7 to 11 cycles. TCRdb re-called the 5' RACE reads through MiXCR, storing one row per CDR3 protein. The sample holds 580,000 or so distinct CDR3 sequences, around half seen once.

The source of this sequence is an elderly man in good health. Material: blood. The genes are TRBV15 and TRBJ1-4; D perhaps matches TRBD1 (6 bases). CDR3: CATSRDLQGTNEKLFF. DNA of the CDR3: TGTGCCACCAGCAGAGATTTACAGGGAACTAATGAAAAACTGTTTTTT.